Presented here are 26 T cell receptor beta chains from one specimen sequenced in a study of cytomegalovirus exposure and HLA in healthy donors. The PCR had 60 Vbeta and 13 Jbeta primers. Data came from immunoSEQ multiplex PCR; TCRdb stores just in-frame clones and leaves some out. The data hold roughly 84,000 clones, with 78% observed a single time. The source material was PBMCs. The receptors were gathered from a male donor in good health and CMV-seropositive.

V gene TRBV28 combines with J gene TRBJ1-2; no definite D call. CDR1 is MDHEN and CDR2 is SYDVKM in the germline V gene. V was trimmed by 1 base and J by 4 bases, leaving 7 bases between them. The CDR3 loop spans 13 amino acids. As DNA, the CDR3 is TGTGCCAGCAGTTTATCCAGGCCCTATGGCTACACCTTC. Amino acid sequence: CASSLSRPYGYTF.

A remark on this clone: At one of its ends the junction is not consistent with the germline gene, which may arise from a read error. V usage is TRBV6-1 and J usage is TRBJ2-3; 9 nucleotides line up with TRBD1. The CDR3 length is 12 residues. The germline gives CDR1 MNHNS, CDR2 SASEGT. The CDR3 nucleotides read TGTGCCGCCAACCTCCCGGGACAGGGAGTATTTTTT. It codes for CAANLPGQGVFF.

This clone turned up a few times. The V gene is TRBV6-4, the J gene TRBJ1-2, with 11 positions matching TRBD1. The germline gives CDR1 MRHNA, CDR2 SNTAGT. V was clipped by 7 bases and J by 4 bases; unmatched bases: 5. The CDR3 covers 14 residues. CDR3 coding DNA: TGTGCCAGCACAGCCGGGACAGGGGGCTATGGCTACACCTTC. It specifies CASTAGTGGYGYTF.

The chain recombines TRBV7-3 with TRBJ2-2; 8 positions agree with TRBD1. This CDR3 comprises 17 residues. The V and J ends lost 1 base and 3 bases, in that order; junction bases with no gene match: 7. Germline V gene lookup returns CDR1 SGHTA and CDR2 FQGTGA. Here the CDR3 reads CASSLMSGGPDTGELFF. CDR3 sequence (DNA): TGTGCCAGCAGCTTAATGTCAGGGGGCCCGGACACCGGGGAGCTGTTTTTT.

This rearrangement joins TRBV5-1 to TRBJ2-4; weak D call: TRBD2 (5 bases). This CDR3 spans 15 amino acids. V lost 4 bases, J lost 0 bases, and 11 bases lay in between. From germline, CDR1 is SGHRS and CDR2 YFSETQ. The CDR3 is CASSREAIAKNIQYF. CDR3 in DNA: TGCGCCAGCAGCCGGGAAGCCATAGCCAAAAACATTCAGTACTTC.

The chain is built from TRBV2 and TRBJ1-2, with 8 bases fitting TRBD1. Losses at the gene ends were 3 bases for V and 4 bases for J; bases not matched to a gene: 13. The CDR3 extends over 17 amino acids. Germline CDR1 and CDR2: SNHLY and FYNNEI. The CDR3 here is CASSDRTGPPLIYGYTF. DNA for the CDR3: TGTGCCAGCAGTGACCGGACAGGGCCCCCGCTCATCTATGGCTACACCTTC.

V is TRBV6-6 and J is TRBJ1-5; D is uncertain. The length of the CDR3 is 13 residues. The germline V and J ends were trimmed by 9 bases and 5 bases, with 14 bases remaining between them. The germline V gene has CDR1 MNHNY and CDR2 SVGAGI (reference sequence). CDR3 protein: CARAERVYQPQHF. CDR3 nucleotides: TGTGCCAGAGCAGAGAGGGTCTATCAGCCCCAGCATTTT.

The chain's CDR3 is CASSLGQYSNQPQHF. Written as DNA, the CDR3 is TGTGCCAGCAGCTTGGGGCAGTATAGCAATCAGCCCCAGCATTTT. This rearrangement joins TRBV5-6 to TRBJ1-5, with D uncertain. CDR3 length: 15 residues. Trimming removed 0 bases from V and 0 bases from J, with 7 bases in between. Germline assignment: CDR1 SGHDT and CDR2 YYEEEE.

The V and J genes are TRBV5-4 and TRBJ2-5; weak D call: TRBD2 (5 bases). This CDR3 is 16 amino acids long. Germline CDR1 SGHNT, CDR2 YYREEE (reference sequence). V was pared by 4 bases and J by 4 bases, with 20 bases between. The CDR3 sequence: CASSVNGIIPTETQYF. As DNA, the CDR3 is TGTGCCAGCAGCGTAAACGGGATAATCCCCACAGAGACCCAGTACTTC.

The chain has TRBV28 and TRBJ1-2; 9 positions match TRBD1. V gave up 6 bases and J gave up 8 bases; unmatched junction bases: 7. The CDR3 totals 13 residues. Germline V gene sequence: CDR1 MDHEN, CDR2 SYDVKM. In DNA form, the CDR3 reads TGTGCCAGCAGCGAACAGGGGGCAGGCGGCTACACCTTC. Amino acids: CASSEQGAGGYTF.

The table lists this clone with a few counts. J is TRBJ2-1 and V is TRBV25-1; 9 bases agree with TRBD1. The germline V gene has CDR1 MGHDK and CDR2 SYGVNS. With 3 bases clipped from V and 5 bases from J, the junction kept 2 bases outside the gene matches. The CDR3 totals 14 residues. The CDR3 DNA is TGTGCCAGCAGTGATCACAGGGGGCACAATGAGCAGTTCTTC. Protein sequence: CASSDHRGHNEQFF.

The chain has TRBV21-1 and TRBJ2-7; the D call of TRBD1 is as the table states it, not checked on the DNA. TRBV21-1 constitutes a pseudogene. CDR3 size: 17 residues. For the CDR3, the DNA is TGTGCCAGCAGCAAAGCGCATAGACAGGGGGTCCCCTACGAGCAGTACTTC. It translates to CASSKAHRQGVPYEQYF.

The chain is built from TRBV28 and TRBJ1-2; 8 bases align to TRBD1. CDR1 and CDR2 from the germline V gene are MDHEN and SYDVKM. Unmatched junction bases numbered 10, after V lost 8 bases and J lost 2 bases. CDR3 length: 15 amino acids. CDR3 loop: CASGSTGEPNYGYTF. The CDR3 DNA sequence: TGTGCCAGCGGGTCGACAGGGGAGCCCAACTATGGCTACACCTTC.

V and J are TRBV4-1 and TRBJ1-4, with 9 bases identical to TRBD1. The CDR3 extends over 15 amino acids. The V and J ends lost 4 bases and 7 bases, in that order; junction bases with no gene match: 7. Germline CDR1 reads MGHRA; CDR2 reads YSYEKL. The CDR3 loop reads CASSRIQGAPEKLFF. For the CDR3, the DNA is TGCGCCAGCAGCCGGATACAGGGGGCGCCTGAAAAACTGTTTTTT.

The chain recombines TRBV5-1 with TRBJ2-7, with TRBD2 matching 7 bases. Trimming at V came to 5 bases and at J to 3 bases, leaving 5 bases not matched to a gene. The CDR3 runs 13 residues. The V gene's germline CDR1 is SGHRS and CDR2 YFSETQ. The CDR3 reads CASRPTGGYEQYF. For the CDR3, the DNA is TGCGCCAGCAGGCCGACGGGGGGCTACGAGCAGTACTTC.

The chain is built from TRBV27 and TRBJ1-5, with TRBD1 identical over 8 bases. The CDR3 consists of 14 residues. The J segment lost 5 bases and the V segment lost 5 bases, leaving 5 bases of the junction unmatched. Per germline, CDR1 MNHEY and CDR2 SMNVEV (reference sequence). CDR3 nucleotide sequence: TGTGCCAGCAGTATACAGGGGGGCCATCAGCCCCAGCATTTT. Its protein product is CASSIQGGHQPQHF.

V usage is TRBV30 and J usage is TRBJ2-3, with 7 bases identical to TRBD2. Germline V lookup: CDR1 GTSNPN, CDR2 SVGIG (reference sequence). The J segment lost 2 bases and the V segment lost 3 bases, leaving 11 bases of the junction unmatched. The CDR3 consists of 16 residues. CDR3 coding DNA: TGTGCCTGGAGCGCCCGCCGGGACTACCCCACAGATACGCAGTATTTT. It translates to CAWSARRDYPTDTQYF.

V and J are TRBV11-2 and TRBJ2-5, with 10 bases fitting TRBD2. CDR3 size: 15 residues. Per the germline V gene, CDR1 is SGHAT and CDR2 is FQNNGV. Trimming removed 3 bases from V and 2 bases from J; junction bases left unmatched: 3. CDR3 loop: CASSFLAGGQETQYF. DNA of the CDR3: TGTGCCAGCAGCTTTTTAGCGGGAGGACAAGAGACCCAGTACTTC.

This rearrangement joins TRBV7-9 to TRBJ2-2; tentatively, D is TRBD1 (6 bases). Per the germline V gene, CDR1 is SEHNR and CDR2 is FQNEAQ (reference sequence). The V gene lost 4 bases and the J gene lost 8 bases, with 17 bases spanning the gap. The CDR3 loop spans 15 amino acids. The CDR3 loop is CASSSRGSLPGELFF. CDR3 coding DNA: TGTGCCAGCAGCTCTAGGGGGTCTTTGCCGGGGGAGCTGTTTTTT.

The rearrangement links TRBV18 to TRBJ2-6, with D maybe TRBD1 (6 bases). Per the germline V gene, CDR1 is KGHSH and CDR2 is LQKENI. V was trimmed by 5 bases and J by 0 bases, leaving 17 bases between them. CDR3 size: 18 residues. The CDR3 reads CASSSSGARISGANVLTF. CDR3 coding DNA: TGTGCCAGCTCATCATCAGGGGCGAGAATCTCTGGGGCCAACGTCCTGACTTTC.

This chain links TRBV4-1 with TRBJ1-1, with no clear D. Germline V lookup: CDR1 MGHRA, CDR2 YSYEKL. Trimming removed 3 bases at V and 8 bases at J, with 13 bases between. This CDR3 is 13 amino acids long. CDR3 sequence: CASSHRTRNEAFF. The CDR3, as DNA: TGCGCCAGCAGCCACCGAACTAGGAACGAAGCTTTCTTT.

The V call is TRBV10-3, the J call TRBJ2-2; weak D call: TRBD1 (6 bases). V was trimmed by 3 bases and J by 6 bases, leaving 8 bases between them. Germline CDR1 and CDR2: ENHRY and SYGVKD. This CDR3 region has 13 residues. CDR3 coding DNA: TGTGCCATCAGTGAACAGGGACCCGGGGAGCTGTTTTTT. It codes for CAISEQGPGELFF.

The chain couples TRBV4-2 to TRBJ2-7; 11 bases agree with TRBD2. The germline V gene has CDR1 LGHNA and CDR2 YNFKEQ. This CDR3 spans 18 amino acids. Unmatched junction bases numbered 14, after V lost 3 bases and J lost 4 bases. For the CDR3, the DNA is TGTGCCAGCAGCCATACCTTACTAGCGGGGGAGGCCGATTACGAGCAGTACTTC. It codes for CASSHTLLAGEADYEQYF.

The CDR3 loop is CSANGGQGTDTQYF. In DNA form, the CDR3 reads TGCAGCGCCAATGGGGGACAGGGCACAGATACGCAGTATTTT. The V call is TRBV29-1, the J call TRBJ2-3, with TRBD1 matching over 8 bases. The CDR3 length is 14 residues. V dropped 7 bases and J dropped 1; count of bases not matched to a gene: 7. CDR1 and CDR2 (germline): SQVTM, ANQGSEA.

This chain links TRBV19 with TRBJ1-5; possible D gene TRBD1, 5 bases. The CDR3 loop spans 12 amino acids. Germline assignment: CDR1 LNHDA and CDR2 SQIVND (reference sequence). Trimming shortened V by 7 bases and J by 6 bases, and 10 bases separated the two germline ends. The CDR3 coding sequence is TGTGCCAGTATCGGGGGGAGTCAGCCCCAGCATTTT. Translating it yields CASIGGSQPQHF.

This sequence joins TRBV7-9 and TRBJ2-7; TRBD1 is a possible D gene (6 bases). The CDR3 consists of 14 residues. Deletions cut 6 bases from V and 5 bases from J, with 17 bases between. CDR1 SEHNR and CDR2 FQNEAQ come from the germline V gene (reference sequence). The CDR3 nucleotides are TGTGCCAGCAGTCCCAGGGGCCTTCGGGACGAGCAGTACTTC. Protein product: CASSPRGLRDEQYF.